This T cell receptor (beta chain) emerged from a study of CD8 T cells in Susac syndrome. CD8+ and CD4+ T cells from blood underwent TCR beta sequencing. Purification of the CD8+ and CD4+ T cells relied on negative isolation, and TEMRA cells underwent FACS enrichment. With random hexamers, roughly 0.45 to 1 ug RNA was reverse transcribed. Amplification of the TCR beta CDR3 was carried out by immunoSEQ multiplex PCR, which spanned a total of 54 Vbeta and 13 Jbeta segments. TCRdb processed the immunoSEQ multiplex PCR reads anew with MiXCR; each CDR3 protein has one entry. Of about 300,000 distinct CDR3 sequences in the sample, 75% to 90% were seen once. CDR1 and CDR2 (germline): PRHDT, FYEKMQ (reference sequence). The CDR3 runs to 15 residues. V dropped 5 bases and J dropped 0; count of bases not matched to a gene: 4.

Specimen: CD8+ T cells from PBMCs. The receptor's source is a human donor with multiple sclerosis. This chain links TRBV13 with TRBJ2-7; TRBD2 aligns across 10 bases. CDR3 DNA: TGTGCCAGCAGCATCAGGACTAGCGGCTCCTACGAGCAGTACTTC. This gives the protein CASSIRTSGSYEQYF.